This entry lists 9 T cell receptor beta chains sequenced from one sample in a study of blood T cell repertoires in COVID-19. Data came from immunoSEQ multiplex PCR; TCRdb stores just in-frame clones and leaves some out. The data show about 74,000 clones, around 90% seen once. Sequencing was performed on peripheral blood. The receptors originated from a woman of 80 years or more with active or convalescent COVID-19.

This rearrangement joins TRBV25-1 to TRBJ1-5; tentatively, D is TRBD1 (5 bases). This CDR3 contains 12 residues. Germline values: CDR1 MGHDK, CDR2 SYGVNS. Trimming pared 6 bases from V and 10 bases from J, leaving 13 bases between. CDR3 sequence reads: CASRTAGQPQHF. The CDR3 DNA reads TGTGCCAGCAGGACAGCGGGTCAACCCCAGCATTTT.

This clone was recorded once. CDR3 sequence: CASSFYGQGASGELFF. The CDR3 DNA follows: TGTGCCAGCAGCTTTTACGGACAGGGGGCGTCCGGGGAGCTGTTTTTT. This chain links TRBV7-9 with TRBJ2-2, with TRBD1 identical over 11 bases. The germline CDR1 and CDR2 sequences are SEHNR and FQNEAQ (reference sequence). CDR3 size: 16 residues. V shed 3 bases, J shed 6 bases, and the junction held 6 bases outside the gene matches. Supplemented by reference TRBV7-9 and TRBJ2-2, the full variable domain reads DTGVSQNPRHKITKRGQNVTFRCDPISEHNRLYWYRQTLGQGPEFLTYFQNEAQLEKSRLLSDRFSAERPKGSFSTLEIQRTEQGDSAMYLCASSFYGQGASGELFFGEGSRLTVL.

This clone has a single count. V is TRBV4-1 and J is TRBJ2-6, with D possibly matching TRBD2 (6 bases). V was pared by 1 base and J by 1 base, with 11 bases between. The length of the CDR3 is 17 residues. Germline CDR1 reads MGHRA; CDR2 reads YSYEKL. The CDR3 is CASSQVRRVSGANVLTF. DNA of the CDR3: TGCGCCAGCAGCCAAGTACGGAGGGTGTCTGGGGCCAACGTCCTGACTTTC.

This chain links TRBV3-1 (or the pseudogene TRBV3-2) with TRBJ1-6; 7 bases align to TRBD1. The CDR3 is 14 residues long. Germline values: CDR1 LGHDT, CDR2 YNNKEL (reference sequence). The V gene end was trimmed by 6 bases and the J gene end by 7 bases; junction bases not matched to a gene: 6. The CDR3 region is CASSPTGTNSPLHF. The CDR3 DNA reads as TGTGCCAGCAGTCCGACAGGGACAAATTCACCCCTCCACTTT.

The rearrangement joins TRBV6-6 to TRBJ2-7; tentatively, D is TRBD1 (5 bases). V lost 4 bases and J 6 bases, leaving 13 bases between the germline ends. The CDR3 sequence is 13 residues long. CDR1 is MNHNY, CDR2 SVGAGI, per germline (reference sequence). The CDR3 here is CASSFGDGAEQYF. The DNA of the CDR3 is TGTGCCAGCAGTTTTGGGGATGGGGCCGAGCAGTACTTC.

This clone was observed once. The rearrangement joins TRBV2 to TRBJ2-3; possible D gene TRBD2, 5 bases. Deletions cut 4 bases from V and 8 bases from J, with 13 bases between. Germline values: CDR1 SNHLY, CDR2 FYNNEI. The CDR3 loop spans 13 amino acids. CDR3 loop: CASSGVPRGTQYF. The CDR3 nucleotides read TGTGCCAGCAGTGGTGTCCCTCGGGGTACGCAGTATTTT.

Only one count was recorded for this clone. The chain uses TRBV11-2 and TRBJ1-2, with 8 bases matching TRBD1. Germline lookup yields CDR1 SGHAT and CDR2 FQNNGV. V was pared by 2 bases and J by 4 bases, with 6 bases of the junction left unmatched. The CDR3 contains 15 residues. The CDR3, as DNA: TGTGCCAGCAGCTTAACAGGGGGAGGGGGCTATGGCTACACCTTC. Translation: CASSLTGGGGYGYTF.

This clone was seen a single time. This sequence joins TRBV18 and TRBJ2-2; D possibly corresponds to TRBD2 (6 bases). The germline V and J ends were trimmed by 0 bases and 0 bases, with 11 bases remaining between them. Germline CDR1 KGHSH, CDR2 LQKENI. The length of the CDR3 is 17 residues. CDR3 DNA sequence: TGTGCCAGCTCACCACCCGCGGGATACGCGAACACCGGGGAGCTGTTTTTT. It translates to CASSPPAGYANTGELFF.

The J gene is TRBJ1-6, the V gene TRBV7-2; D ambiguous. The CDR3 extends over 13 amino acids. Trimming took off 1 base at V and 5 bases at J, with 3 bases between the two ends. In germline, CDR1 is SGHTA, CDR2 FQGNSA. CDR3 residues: CASSLVNNSPLHF. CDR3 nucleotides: TGTGCCAGCAGCTTAGTAAATAATTCACCCCTCCACTTT. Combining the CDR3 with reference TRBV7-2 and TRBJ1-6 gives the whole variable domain GAGVSQSPSNKVTEKGKDVELRCDPISGHTALYWYRQSLGQGLEFLIYFQGNSAPDKSGLPSDRFSAERTGGSVSTLTIQRTQQEDSAVYLCASSLVNNSPLHFGNGTRLTVT.